What follows are 16 T cell receptor beta chains derived from one specimen sequenced in a study of PD-1 blockade in mismatch repair-deficient tumors. Profiling relied on immunoSEQ multiplex PCR, and the TCRdb table lists in-frame clones only, not all of them. The data show under 150,000 clones, with about 88% seen just once and approximately 12% held by the top ten. The source was peripheral blood, collected about 17 months after starting pembrolizumab. Source of these receptors: an adult with mismatch repair-deficient cancer.

The chain couples TRBV28 to TRBJ2-7; D is ambiguous. The CDR3 totals 11 residues. The germline V gene encodes CDR1 MDHEN and CDR2 SYDVKM. V shed 7 bases and J shed 4 bases, with 8 bases lying between them. The CDR3 DNA is TGTGCCAGCAACGCTGGATACGAGCAGTACTTC. This codes for CASNAGYEQYF.

The CDR3 loop is CAWSVINTGELFF. CDR3 in DNA: TGTGCCTGGAGTGTAATCAACACCGGGGAGCTGTTTTTT. The V gene is TRBV30, the J gene TRBJ2-2; D gene uncertain. Looked up from germline, CDR1 is GTSNPN and CDR2 is SVGIG (reference sequence). The ends were cut back, 0 bases at V and 2 bases at J, with 4 bases in the middle. The CDR3 is 13 amino acids.

The chain recombines TRBV5-6 with TRBJ2-3, with TRBD1 matching 7 bases. CDR1 is SGHDT, CDR2 YYEEEE, per germline. The ends lost 1 base at V and 4 bases at J; junction bases unmatched: 18. The CDR3 covers 19 residues. The CDR3 region is CASSLLSGEYRGYADTQYF. In DNA form, the CDR3 reads TGTGCCAGCAGCTTGCTCAGTGGCGAGTACAGGGGATATGCAGATACGCAGTATTTT.

The chain uses TRBV6-4 and TRBJ2-7, with 12 bases identical to TRBD2. Trimming cost V 11 bases and J 4 bases; bases outside gene matches: 6. The CDR3 contains 13 residues. The germline CDR1 and CDR2 sequences are MRHNA and SNTAGT. This CDR3 is CAPEGTSGYEQYF. The CDR3 coding sequence is TGTGCCCCTGAAGGGACTAGCGGGTACGAGCAGTACTTC.

The chain couples TRBV19 to TRBJ2-7, with 10 bases lining up with TRBD2. The V segment lost 6 bases and the J segment 4 bases; nucleotides outside the gene matches: 9. The CDR3 length is 15 residues. Germline CDR1 reads LNHDA; CDR2 reads SQIVND (reference sequence). CDR3 bases: TGTGCCAGTAGCATCGCCGGGACTAGCGAATACGAGCAGTACTTC. Protein: CASSIAGTSEYEQYF.

This clone is a singleton in its sample. The gene calls are TRBV28 and TRBJ2-1, with a tentative D call TRBD1 (6 bases). Germline values: CDR1 MDHEN, CDR2 SYDVKM. V gave up 6 bases and J gave up 2 bases, with 17 bases separating them. The CDR3 consists of 16 residues. The CDR3 loop reads CASSLEGRGPYNEQFF. The CDR3 DNA sequence: TGTGCCAGCAGCCTAGAAGGCAGGGGACCCTACAATGAGCAGTTCTTC. The whole variable domain, remainder taken from reference TRBV28 and TRBJ2-1, is DVKVTQSSRYLVKRTGEKVFLECVQDMDHENMFWYRQDPGLGLRLIYFSYDVKMKEKGDIPEGYSVSREKKERFSLILESASTNQTSMYLCASSLEGRGPYNEQFFGPGTRLTVL.

The sample holds one count of this clone. The gene calls are TRBV13 and TRBJ2-5; 10 positions match TRBD1. The junction had 1 base not matched to a gene; V was cut back by 7 bases and J by 2 bases. The CDR3 loop spans 13 amino acids. Germline V lookup: CDR1 PRHDT, CDR2 FYEKMQ (reference sequence). The CDR3 reads CASKGQGQETQYF. DNA for the CDR3: TGTGCCAGCAAGGGACAGGGGCAAGAGACCCAGTACTTC.

The J gene is TRBJ2-2, the V gene TRBV29-1, with unresolved D. Germline loops: CDR1 SQVTM, CDR2 ANQGSEA. CDR3 length equals 14 residues. Deletions cut 1 base from V and 5 bases from J, with 11 bases between. CDR3 sequence (DNA): TGCAGCGTTGAAGGGGCGACTCAGACCGGGGAGCTGTTTTTT. It specifies CSVEGATQTGELFF.

CDR3 DNA: TGTGCCTGTGATGCGGGGGCAGGGGGGGAGACCCAGTACTTC. It yields the protein CACDAGAGGETQYF. The chain employs TRBV30 and TRBJ2-5; possibly TRBD1 or TRBD2 for D (7 bases each). In germline, CDR1 is GTSNPN, CDR2 SVGIG (reference sequence). This CDR3 region has 14 residues. Trimming left V 6 bases short and J 5 bases short, with 19 bases between.

This chain connects TRBV4-1 to TRBJ2-7; D ambiguous. V lost 0 bases to trimming and J lost 2 bases, with 11 bases between them. The CDR3 extends over 15 amino acids. The V gene's germline CDR1 is MGHRA and CDR2 YSYEKL. CDR3 bases: TGCGCCAGCAGCCAAGATCGGGTTGGGACCTACGAGCAGTACTTC. It translates to CASSQDRVGTYEQYF.

This rearrangement joins TRBV27 to TRBJ2-7; D unclear. This CDR3 contains 13 residues. CDR1 is MNHEY, CDR2 SMNVEV, per germline (reference sequence). Trimming cost V 3 bases and J 0 bases, with 6 bases left between them. The CDR3 reads CASSFISSYEQYF. For the CDR3, the DNA is TGTGCCAGCAGTTTCATCAGCTCCTACGAGCAGTACTTC.

J is TRBJ2-7 and V is TRBV9, with D maybe TRBD2 (5 bases). The CDR3 is 14 amino acids. Germline V lookup: CDR1 SGDLS, CDR2 YYNGEE. V was trimmed by 0 bases and J by 2 bases, leaving 9 bases between them. In DNA, the CDR3 is TGTGCCAGCAGCGTAGGTGGGAGTCCCTACGAGCAGTACTTC. This gives the protein CASSVGGSPYEQYF.

V and J are TRBV5-5 and TRBJ2-7; D is unclear. There are 11 residues in the CDR3. Trimming took 1 base from V and 3 from J, leaving 2 bases between them. Germline V gene lookup returns CDR1 SGHKS and CDR2 YYEKEE (reference sequence). The CDR3 region is CASSLNYEQYF. CDR3 bases: TGTGCCAGCAGCTTGAACTACGAGCAGTACTTC.

This clone turned up a few times. The chain recombines TRBV27 with TRBJ1-1; D unclear. Trimming cost V 6 bases and J 7 bases, with 18 bases left between them. The germline gives CDR1 MNHEY, CDR2 SMNVEV (reference sequence). CDR3 length: 14 residues. In DNA, the CDR3 is TGTGCCAGCAGGCTCTTAGGAGTACCAGGTGAAGCTTTCTTT. It codes for CASRLLGVPGEAFF.

V and J are TRBV9 and TRBJ2-5, with 14 bases identical to TRBD2. The CDR3 has 18 residues. Germline V gives CDR1 SGDLS, CDR2 YYNGEE. Unmatched junction bases numbered 11, after V lost 3 bases and J lost 4 bases. CDR3 residues: CASSAPTGTSGSRETQYF. The CDR3 nucleotides are TGTGCCAGCAGCGCACCTACCGGGACTAGCGGGAGTCGAGAGACCCAGTACTTC. The whole variable domain, filled in from reference TRBV9 and TRBJ2-5, reads DSGVTQTPKHLITATGQRVTLRCSPRSGDLSVYWYQQSLDQGLQFLIQYYNGEERAKGNILERFSAQQFPDLHSELNLSSLELGDSALYFCASSAPTGTSGSRETQYFGPGTRLLVL.

The chain joins TRBV6-5 to TRBJ1-1, with unresolved D. CDR3 length: 11 amino acids. Germline CDR1 reads MNHEY; CDR2 reads SVGAGI. The V and J ends lost 5 bases and 6 bases respectively, with 7 bases between them. CDR3 nucleotide sequence: TGTGCCAGCAGTAGGGATGCTGAAGCTTTCTTT. Protein: CASSRDAEAFF.